The clone carrying this T cell receptor beta chain was counted at least ten times. Beta-chain TCR CDR3 regions were amplified from RNA transcripts. First-round RT-PCR used HTBI primers; second-round multiplex PCR followed. TCRdb reprocessed the multiplex PCR reads via MiXCR and lists one record per CDR3 protein. The table has under 800,000 distinct CDR3 sequences, over 20% seen once. These data are taken from a study of Graves' ophthalmopathy and Graves' hyperthyroidism. V was clipped by 3 bases and J by 6 bases; unmatched bases: 5. CDR3 length equals 16 residues. Germline values: CDR1 SGHTA, CDR2 FQGTGA.

The gene calls are TRBV7-3 and TRBJ2-2; 12 nucleotides align to TRBD2. This clonotype was obtained from a woman aged 18-29 years with stable Graves' hyperthyroidism. Some clones in this sample may be carry-over from other donors' samples. The specimen sequenced was peripheral blood. The CDR3 loop reads CASSFGASGGAGELFF. The CDR3 DNA is TGTGCCAGCAGCTTTGGCGCTAGCGGGGGGGCCGGGGAGCTGTTTTTT. The full variable domain, its missing parts supplied by reference TRBV7-3 and TRBJ2-2, is GAGVSQTPSNKVTEKGKYVELRCDPISGHTALYWYRQSLGQGPEFLIYFQGTGAADDSGLPNDRFFAVRPEGSVSTLKIQRTERGDSAVYLCASSFGASGGAGELFFGEGSRLTVL.